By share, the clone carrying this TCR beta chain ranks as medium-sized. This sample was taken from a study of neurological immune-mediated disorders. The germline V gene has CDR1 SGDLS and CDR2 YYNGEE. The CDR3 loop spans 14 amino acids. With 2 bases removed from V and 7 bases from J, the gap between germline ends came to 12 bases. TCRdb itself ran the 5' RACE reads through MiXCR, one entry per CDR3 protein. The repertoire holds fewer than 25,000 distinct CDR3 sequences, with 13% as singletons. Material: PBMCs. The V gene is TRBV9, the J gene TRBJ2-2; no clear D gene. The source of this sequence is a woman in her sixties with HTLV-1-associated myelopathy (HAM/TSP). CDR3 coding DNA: TGTGCCAGCAGCGTGGATCCTTCGGGCGGGGAGCTGTTTTTT. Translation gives CASSVDPSGGELFF.